The 5 T cell receptor beta chains presented below share a single source sample, sequenced in a study of blood T cells in healthy people across ages. A second PCR of roughly 7 to 11 cycles used a sample-barcoded 5' primer and a J-beta primer mix. TCRdb redid the calling of the 5' RACE reads with MiXCR, one entry per CDR3 protein. The data hold 600,000 to 1,000,000 distinct CDR3 sequences, with 25% observed a single time. The same data also contributed to another study, on T cells of mothers and their children.

The sequencing sample was made of blood. These receptors originate from a boy between 10 and 17 years old in good health.

This chain joins TRBV6-1 and TRBJ2-7, with 9 bases matching TRBD2. The CDR3 spans 16 residues. Germline CDR1 is MNHNS and CDR2 is SASEGT. J lost 4 bases, V lost 1 base, and 8 bases had no gene match. CDR3 bases: TGTGCCAGCAGTGAAGGGCAAGGTAGCGGGAGATACGAGCAGTACTTC. Its translation is CASSEGQGSGRYEQYF.

This clonotype was seen more than once but under ten times. The chain combines TRBV6-5 with TRBJ2-7; TRBD2 matches at 8 bases. Germline assignment: CDR1 MNHEY and CDR2 SVGAGI. V shed 6 bases and J 0 bases; nucleotides not matched to a gene: 4. The CDR3 length is 14 residues. CDR3 sequence reads: CASRTTSGSYEQYF. The CDR3 DNA is TGTGCCAGCAGGACAACTAGCGGCTCCTACGAGCAGTACTTC.

The chain uses TRBV5-1 and TRBJ2-7; tentatively, D is TRBD1 (6 bases). Germline V gene lookup returns CDR1 SGHRS and CDR2 YFSETQ. V lost 4 bases to trimming and J lost 3 bases, with 14 bases between them. The CDR3 loop spans 14 amino acids. CDR3 protein: CASSPDSEGYEQYF. DNA for the CDR3: TGCGCCAGCAGCCCGGACAGTGAGGGCTACGAGCAGTACTTC.

The rearrangement uses TRBV12-3 or TRBV12-4 and TRBJ2-1; TRBD1 matches at 10 bases. The J call may be in error: the DNA end matches TRBJ2-7 better. CDR3 length: 14 residues. As DNA, the CDR3 is TGTGCCAGCAGATTGACAGGGGGCGCGGAGGAGCAGTACTTC. It specifies CASRLTGGAEEQYF.

In its sample, this clonotype was seen a few times. The chain carries TRBV12-3 or TRBV12-4 and TRBJ1-4; a possible D gene is TRBD1 (6 bases). V shed 6 bases and J shed 7 bases, with 21 bases lying between them. The CDR3 runs 16 residues. CDR3 sequence (DNA): TGTGCCAGCAGCCCCAACACACAGGGTGAGGGTGAAAAACTGTTTTTT. Protein: CASSPNTQGEGEKLFF.